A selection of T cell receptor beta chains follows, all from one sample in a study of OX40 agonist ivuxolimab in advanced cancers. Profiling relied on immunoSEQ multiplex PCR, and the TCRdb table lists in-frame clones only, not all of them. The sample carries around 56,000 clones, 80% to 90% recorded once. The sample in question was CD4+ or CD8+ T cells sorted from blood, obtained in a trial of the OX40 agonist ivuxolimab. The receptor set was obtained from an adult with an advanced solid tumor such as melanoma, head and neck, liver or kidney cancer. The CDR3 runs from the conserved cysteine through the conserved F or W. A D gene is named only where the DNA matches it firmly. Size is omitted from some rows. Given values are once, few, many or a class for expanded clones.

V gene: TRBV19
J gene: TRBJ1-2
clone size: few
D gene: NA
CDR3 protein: CASSIQAEGYGYTF
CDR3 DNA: TGTGCCAGTAGTATCCAGGCAGAGGGGTATGGCTACACCTTC

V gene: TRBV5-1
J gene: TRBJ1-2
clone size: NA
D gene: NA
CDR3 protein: CASSLVSDGNYGYTF
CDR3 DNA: TGCGCCAGCAGCTTGGTGTCGGATGGTAACTATGGCTACACCTTC

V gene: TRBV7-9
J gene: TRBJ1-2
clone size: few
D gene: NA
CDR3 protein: CASSLDANYGYTF
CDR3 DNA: TGTGCCAGCAGCTTAGACGCTAACTATGGCTACACCTTC

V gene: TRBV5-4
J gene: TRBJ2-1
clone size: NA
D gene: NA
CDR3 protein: CASSLGVRADNEQFF
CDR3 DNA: TGTGCCAGCAGCTTGGGGGTCAGGGCCGACAATGAGCAGTTCTTC

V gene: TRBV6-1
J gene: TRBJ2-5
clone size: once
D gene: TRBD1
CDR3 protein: CASNLLRGQQETQYF
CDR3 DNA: TGTGCCAGCAATTTACTAAGGGGGCAGCAAGAGACCCAGTACTTC

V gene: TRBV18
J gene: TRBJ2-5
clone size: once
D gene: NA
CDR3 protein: CASSPPSQQETQYF
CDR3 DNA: TGTGCCAGCTCACCACCGAGCCAACAAGAGACCCAGTACTTC

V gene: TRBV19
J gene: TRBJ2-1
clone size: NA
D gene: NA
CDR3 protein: CASSINQYYNEQFF
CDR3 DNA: TGTGCCAGTAGTATAAACCAATACTACAATGAGCAGTTCTTC

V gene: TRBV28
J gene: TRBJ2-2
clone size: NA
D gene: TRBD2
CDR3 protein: CASRDGTSNAGELFF
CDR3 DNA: TGTGCCAGCAGAGACGGGACTAGTAATGCCGGGGAGCTGTTTTTT

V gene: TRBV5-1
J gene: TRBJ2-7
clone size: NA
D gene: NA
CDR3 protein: CASSLEGGTYEQYF
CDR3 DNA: TGCGCCAGCAGCTTGGAAGGGGGGACCTACGAGCAGTACTTC

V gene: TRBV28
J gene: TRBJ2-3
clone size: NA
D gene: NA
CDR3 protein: CASSLLRVPTDTQYF
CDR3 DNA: TGTGCCAGCAGTTTATTGAGGGTCCCCACTGATACGCAGTATTTT

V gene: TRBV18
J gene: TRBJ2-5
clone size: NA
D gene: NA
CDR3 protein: CASSPGEKETQYF
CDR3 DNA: TGTGCCAGCTCACCTGGAGAGAAGGAGACCCAGTACTTC

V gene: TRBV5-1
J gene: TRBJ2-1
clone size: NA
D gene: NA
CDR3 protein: CASRKTGENEQFF
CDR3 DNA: TGCGCCAGCAGAAAGACAGGAGAAAATGAGCAGTTCTTC

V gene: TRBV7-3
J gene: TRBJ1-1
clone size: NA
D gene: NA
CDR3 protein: CASSLGENTEAFF
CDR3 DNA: TGTGCCAGCAGCCTAGGGGAGAACACTGAAGCTTTCTTT

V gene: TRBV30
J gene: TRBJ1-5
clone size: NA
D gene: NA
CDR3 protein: CAWSEGGRFGNQPQHF
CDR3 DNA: TGTGCCTGGAGTGAGGGGGGGCGCTTCGGCAATCAGCCCCAGCATTTT

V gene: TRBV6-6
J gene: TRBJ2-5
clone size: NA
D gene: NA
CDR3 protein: CASSYSKQGHLETQYF
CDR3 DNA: TGTGCCAGCAGTTACTCGAAACAGGGCCACCTGGAGACCCAGTACTTC

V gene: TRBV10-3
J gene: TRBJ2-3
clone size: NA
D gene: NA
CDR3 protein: CVTVGSTDTQYF
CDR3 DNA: TGTGTTACAGTAGGAAGCACAGATACGCAGTATTTT

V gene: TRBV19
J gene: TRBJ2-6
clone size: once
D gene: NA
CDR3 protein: CASRAGGFSGANVLTF
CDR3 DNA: TGTGCCAGTAGGGCAGGGGGGTTCTCTGGGGCCAACGTCCTGACTTTC

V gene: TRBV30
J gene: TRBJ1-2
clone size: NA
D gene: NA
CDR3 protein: CASAGGSVYGYTF
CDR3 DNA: TGTGCCTCTGCGGGGGGCTCGGTCTATGGCTACACCTTC

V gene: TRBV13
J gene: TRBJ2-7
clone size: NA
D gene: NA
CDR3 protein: CASSNPRTSNREYF
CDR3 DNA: TGTGCCAGCAGCAACCCGAGGACCTCCAACCGAGAGTACTTC

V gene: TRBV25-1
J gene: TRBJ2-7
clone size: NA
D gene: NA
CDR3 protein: CASSERTSYEQYF
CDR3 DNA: TGTGCCAGCAGTGAACGGACCTCCTACGAGCAGTACTTC

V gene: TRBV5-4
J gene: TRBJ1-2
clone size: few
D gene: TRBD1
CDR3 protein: CASSSIGQVAYGYTF
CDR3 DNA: TGTGCCAGCAGCAGTATAGGACAGGTCGCCTATGGCTACACCTTC

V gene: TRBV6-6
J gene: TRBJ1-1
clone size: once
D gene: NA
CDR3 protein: CASSPFRADTEAFF
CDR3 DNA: TGTGCCAGCAGCCCGTTCCGAGCAGACACTGAAGCTTTCTTT

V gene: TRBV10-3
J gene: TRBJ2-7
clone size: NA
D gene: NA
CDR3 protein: CAISAAYEQYF
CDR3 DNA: TGTGCCATCAGTGCCGCCTACGAGCAGTACTTC

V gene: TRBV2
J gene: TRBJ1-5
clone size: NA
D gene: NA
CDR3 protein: CASTQSRSNQPQHF
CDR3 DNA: TGTGCCAGCACCCAATCGAGAAGCAATCAGCCCCAGCATTTT

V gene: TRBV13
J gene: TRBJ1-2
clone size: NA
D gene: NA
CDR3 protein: CASSLRRGGYTF
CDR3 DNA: TGTGCCAGCAGCTTACGGAGGGGTGGCTACACCTTC

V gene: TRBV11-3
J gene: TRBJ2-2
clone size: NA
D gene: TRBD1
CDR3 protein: CASRLGQGGTGELFF
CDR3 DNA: TGTGCCAGCAGACTCGGACAGGGCGGCACCGGGGAGCTGTTTTTT

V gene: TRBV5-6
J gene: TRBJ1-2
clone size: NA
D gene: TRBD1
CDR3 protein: CASSLTGVIDTF
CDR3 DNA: TGTGCCAGCAGCTTGACAGGGGTAATCGACACCTTC

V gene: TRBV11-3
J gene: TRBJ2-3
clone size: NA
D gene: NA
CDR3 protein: CASSLEGGSTDTQYF
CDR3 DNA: TGTGCCAGCAGCCTCGAGGGGGGAAGCACAGATACGCAGTATTTT

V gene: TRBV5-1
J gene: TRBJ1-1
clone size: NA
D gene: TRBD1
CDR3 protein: CASSSYQQGDTAFF
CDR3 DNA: TGCGCCAGCAGCTCGTATCAACAGGGGGATACGGCTTTCTTT

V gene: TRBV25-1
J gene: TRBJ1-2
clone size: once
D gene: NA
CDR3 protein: CASSSEARAGYTF
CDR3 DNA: TGTGCCAGCAGTTCTGAAGCAAGGGCTGGCTACACCTTC

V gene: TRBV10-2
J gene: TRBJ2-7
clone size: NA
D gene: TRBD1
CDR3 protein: CASSPTGYEQYF
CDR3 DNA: TGCGCCAGCAGCCCGACAGGGTACGAGCAGTACTTC

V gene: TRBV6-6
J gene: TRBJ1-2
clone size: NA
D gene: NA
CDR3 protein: CASRVVGKVNYGYTF
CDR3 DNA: TGTGCCAGTCGCGTGGTAGGGAAAGTGAACTATGGCTACACCTTC

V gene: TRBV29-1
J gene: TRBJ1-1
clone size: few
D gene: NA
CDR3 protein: CSVEIRSSAFF
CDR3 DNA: TGCAGCGTTGAGATTCGGTCGTCGGCTTTCTTT

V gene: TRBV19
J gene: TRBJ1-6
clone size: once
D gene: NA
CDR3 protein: CASSPWGDSPLHF
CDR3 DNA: TGTGCCAGTAGTCCGTGGGGGGACTCACCCCTCCACTTT

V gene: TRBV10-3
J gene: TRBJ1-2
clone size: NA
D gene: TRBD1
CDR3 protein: CATSGDSNYGYTF
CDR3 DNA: TGTGCCACCAGCGGGGACAGCAACTATGGCTACACCTTC

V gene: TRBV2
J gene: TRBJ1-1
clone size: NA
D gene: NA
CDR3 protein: CASSKQGEAFF
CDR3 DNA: TGTGCCAGCAGCAAACAGGGTGAAGCTTTCTTT

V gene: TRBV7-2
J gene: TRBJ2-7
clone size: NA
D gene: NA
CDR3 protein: CASSLARYEQYF
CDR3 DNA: TGTGCCAGCAGCTTAGCTCGATACGAGCAGTACTTC

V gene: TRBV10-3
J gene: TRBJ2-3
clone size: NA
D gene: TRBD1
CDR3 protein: CAISYAGTDSTDTQYF
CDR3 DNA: TGTGCCATCAGCTACGCCGGGACAGATAGCACAGATACGCAGTATTTT

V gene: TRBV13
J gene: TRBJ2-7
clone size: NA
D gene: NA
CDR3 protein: CASSSVRLAQYF
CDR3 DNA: TGTGCCAGCAGCTCCGTTCGCTTGGCGCAGTACTTC

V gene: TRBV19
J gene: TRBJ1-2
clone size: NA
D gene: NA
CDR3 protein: CASSISFGHNYGYTF
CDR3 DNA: TGTGCCAGTAGTATATCGTTCGGGCACAACTATGGCTACACCTTC

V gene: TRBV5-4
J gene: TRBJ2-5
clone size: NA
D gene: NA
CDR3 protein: CASSLGDPGRSETQYF
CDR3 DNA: TGTGCCAGCAGCTTGGGGGATCCAGGGAGATCAGAGACCCAGTACTTC

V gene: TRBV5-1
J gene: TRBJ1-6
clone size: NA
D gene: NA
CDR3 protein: CASSWEGFRSPLHF
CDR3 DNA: TGCGCCAGCAGCTGGGAAGGGTTTCGTTCACCCCTCCACTTT

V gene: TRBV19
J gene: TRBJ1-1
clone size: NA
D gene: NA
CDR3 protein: CASSIQTGGPMNTEAFF
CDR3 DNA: TGTGCCAGTAGTATCCAGACAGGTGGGCCCATGAACACTGAAGCTTTCTTT

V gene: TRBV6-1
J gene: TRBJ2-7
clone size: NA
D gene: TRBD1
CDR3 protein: CASRDRGYEQYF
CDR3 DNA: TGTGCCAGCCGGGACAGGGGTTACGAGCAGTACTTC

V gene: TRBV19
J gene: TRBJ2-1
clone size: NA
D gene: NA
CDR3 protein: CASSINLGAGFHNEQFF
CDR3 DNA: TGTGCCAGTAGTATAAACTTGGGGGCAGGGTTCCACAATGAGCAGTTCTTC

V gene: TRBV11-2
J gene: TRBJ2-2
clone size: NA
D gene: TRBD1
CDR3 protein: CASSLGQGVAGELFF
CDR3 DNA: TGTGCCAGCAGCTTAGGACAGGGGGTTGCCGGGGAGCTGTTTTTT

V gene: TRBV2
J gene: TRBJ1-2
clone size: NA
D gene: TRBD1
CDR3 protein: CASSLDRAKPNYGYTF
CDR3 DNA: TGTGCCAGCAGTTTGGACAGGGCTAAACCTAACTATGGCTACACCTTC

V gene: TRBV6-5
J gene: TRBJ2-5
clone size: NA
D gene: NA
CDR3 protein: CASSYDIGETQYF
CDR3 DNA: TGTGCCAGCAGTTACGACATTGGGGAGACCCAGTACTTC

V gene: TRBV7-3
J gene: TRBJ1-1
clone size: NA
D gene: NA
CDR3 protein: CASSSGGGTEAFF
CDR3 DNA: TGTGCCAGCAGCTCCGGAGGTGGCACTGAAGCTTTCTTT

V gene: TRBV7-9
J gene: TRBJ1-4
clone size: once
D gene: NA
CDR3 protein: CASKLMSTNEKLFF
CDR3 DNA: TGTGCCAGCAAGCTAATGTCGACTAATGAAAAACTGTTTTTT

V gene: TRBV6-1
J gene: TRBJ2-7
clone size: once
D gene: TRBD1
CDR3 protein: CATDQGQGYEQYF
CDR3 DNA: TGTGCCACAGATCAGGGACAGGGTTACGAGCAGTACTTC

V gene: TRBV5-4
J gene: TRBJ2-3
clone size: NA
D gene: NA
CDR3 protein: CASSLVGAADTQYF
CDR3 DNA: TGTGCCAGCAGCTTGGTCGGGGCGGCAGATACGCAGTATTTT

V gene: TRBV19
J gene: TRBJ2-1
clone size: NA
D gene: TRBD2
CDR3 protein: CASSPLAGGGNEQFF
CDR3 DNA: TGTGCCAGTAGTCCTCTAGCGGGAGGAGGCAATGAGCAGTTCTTC

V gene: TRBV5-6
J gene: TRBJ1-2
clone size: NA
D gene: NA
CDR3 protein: CASSPGVYGYTF
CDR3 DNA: TGTGCCAGCAGCCCCGGAGTCTATGGCTACACCTTC

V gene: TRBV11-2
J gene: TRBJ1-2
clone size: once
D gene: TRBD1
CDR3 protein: CASSSSDRGHGYTF
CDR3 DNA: TGTGCCAGCAGCTCATCCGACAGGGGACATGGCTACACCTTC

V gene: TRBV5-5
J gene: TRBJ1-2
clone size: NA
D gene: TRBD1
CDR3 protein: CASSLTAGGLDYGYTF
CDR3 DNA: TGTGCCAGCAGCTTGACGGCAGGGGGCCTGGACTATGGCTACACCTTC

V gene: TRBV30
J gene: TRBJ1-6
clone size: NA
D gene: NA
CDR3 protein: CAWTRDPGSPLHF
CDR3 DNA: TGTGCCTGGACTCGGGACCCCGGTTCACCCCTCCACTTT